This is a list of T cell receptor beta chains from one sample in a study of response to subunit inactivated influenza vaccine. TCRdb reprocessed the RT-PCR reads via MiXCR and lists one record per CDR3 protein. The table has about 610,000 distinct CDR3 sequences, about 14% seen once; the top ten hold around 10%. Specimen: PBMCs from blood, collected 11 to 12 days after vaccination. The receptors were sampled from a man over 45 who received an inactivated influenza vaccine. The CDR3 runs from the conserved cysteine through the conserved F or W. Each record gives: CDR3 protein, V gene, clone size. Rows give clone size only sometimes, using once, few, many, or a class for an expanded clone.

CDR3 protein: CSANPPGRAYEQYF; V gene: TRBV20-1; clone size: -
CDR3 protein: CASSSPAASGSQYF; V gene: TRBV12-3/TRBV12-4; clone size: -
CDR3 protein: CASSVGLKETQYF; V gene: TRBV25-1; clone size: -
CDR3 protein: CSARDPILGGSRSLHF; V gene: TRBV20-1; clone size: few
CDR3 protein: CASSQERTAYNEQFF; V gene: TRBV4-3; clone size: -
CDR3 protein: CASRQDTSGGLQETQYF; V gene: TRBV7-8; clone size: -
CDR3 protein: CSAWSPVEAETQYF; V gene: TRBV29-1; clone size: few
CDR3 protein: CASSQDRDAANIQYF; V gene: TRBV4-2; clone size: -
CDR3 protein: CATSESTGSGTSGAYEQYF; V gene: TRBV24-1; clone size: -
CDR3 protein: CASSYRRTSGRLDTQYF; V gene: TRBV6-5; clone size: -
CDR3 protein: CAWSLRELVLYEQYF; V gene: TRBV30; clone size: -
CDR3 protein: CSAGDGNGYTF; V gene: TRBV20-1; clone size: few
CDR3 protein: CASRATGGGGNTIYF; V gene: TRBV6-2/TRBV6-3; clone size: -
CDR3 protein: CASSSITARYRPRSYEQYF; V gene: TRBV11-1; clone size: -
CDR3 protein: CASSSLGSDTQYF; V gene: TRBV19; clone size: few
CDR3 protein: CSVDTGGSGYTF; V gene: TRBV29-1; clone size: -
CDR3 protein: CASSLRAGGLDNNEQFF; V gene: TRBV7-8; clone size: few
CDR3 protein: CASRTIRGAKYF; V gene: TRBV6-6; clone size: -
CDR3 protein: CASSEKGIGTEAFF; V gene: TRBV25-1; clone size: few
CDR3 protein: CSAHPRRGDEQFF; V gene: TRBV20-1; clone size: -
CDR3 protein: CASSTSSTSGFYEQYF; V gene: TRBV7-2; clone size: few
CDR3 protein: CSARGPGTGGTGELFF; V gene: TRBV20-1; clone size: few
CDR3 protein: CASSTSGFEQYF; V gene: TRBV5-1; clone size: -
CDR3 protein: CASSLAHWTTYNEQFF; V gene: TRBV7-6; clone size: few
CDR3 protein: CAISNYDREEQFF; V gene: TRBV10-3; clone size: many
CDR3 protein: CASTISGAYGGYTF; V gene: TRBV6-1; clone size: few
CDR3 protein: CASSLPGTATGYTF; V gene: TRBV28; clone size: few
CDR3 protein: CASRGFTVGTGELFF; V gene: TRBV12-3/TRBV12-4; clone size: -
CDR3 protein: CASSPRPGLAVYEQYF; V gene: TRBV9; clone size: -
CDR3 protein: CASSAYRGGGYGYTF; V gene: TRBV9; clone size: few
CDR3 protein: CASSHKGQANEKLFF; V gene: TRBV4-3; clone size: -
CDR3 protein: CASVRQAMNTEAFF; V gene: TRBV2; clone size: few
CDR3 protein: CASTLGQNTGELFF; V gene: TRBV11-1; clone size: -
CDR3 protein: CASSTSVIPDTQYF; V gene: TRBV6-1; clone size: few
CDR3 protein: CASSLSGGGSGELFF; V gene: TRBV28; clone size: many
CDR3 protein: CASSRVLADTGELFF; V gene: TRBV5-5; clone size: -
CDR3 protein: CASSLAPGETQYF; V gene: TRBV5-1; clone size: many
CDR3 protein: CASSMGPGGQPQHF; V gene: TRBV19; clone size: once
CDR3 protein: CASRRAGGRGNNEQFF; V gene: TRBV6-2/TRBV6-3; clone size: few
CDR3 protein: CASSRGGRWNTEAFF; V gene: TRBV19; clone size: -
CDR3 protein: CASSPGHNTDTQYF; V gene: TRBV7-3; clone size: many
CDR3 protein: CASSPRGSENEKLFF; V gene: TRBV5-6; clone size: few
CDR3 protein: CASSWSDTGELFF; V gene: TRBV11-2; clone size: -
CDR3 protein: CASSPSGSTNEKLFF; V gene: TRBV4-1; clone size: many
CDR3 protein: CASSWGRRGTEAFF; V gene: TRBV5-1; clone size: few
CDR3 protein: CASSYPYGLAARSYNEQFF; V gene: TRBV28; clone size: -
CDR3 protein: CATSATGVPSNYGYTF; V gene: TRBV15; clone size: many
CDR3 protein: CASSLNGDPAFF; V gene: TRBV5-6; clone size: -
CDR3 protein: CASSLAVDGELDTQYF; V gene: TRBV7-2; clone size: once
CDR3 protein: CAISDPGGGETQYF; V gene: TRBV10-3; clone size: -